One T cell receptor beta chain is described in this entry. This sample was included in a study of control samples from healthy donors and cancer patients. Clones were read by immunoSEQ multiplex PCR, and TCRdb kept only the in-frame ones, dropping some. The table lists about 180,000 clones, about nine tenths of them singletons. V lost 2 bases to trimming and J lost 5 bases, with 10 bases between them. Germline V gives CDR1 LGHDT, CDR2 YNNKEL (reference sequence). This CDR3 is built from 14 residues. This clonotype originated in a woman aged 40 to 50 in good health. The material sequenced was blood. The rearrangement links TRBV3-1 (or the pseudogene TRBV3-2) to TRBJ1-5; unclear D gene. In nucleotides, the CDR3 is TGTGCCAGCAGCCAATGGGGAGAGGATCAGCCCCAGCATTTT. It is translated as CASSQWGEDQPQHF.